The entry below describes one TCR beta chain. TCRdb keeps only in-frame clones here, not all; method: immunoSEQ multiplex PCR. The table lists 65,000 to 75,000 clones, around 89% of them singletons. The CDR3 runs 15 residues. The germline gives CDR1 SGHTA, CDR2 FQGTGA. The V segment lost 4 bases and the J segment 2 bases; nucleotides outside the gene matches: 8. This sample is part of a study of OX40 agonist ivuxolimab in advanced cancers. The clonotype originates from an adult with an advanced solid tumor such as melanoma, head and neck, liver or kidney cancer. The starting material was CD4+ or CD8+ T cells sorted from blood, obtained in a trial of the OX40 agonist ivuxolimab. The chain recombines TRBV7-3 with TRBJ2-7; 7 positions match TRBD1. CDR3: CASSSGTESAYEQYF. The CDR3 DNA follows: TGTGCCAGCAGCTCCGGGACAGAAAGTGCCTACGAGCAGTACTTC.